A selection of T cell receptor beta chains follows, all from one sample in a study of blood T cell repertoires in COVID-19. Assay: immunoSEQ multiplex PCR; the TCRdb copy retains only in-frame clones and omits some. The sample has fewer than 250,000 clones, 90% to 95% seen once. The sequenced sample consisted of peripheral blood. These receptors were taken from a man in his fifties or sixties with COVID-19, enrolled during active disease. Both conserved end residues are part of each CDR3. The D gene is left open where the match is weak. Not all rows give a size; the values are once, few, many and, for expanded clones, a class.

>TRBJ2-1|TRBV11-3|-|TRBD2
CASSPGGLAVYNEQFF
TGTGCCAGCAGCCCCGGTGGGCTAGCGGTTTACAATGAGCAGTTCTTC
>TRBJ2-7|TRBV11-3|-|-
CASSTRERASSYEQYF
TGTGCCAGCAGCACCAGGGAAAGGGCCTCCTCCTACGAGCAGTACTTC
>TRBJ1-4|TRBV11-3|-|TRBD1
CASSFPQGVTNEKLFF
TGTGCCAGCAGCTTTCCCCAGGGGGTGACTAATGAAAAACTGTTTTTT
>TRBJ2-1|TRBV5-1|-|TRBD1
CASSNGTGGYDEQFF
TGCGCCAGCAGCAACGGGACAGGGGGATACGATGAGCAGTTCTTC
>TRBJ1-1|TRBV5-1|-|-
CASSSRNTEAFF
TGCGCCAGCAGCTCGCGGAACACTGAAGCTTTCTTT
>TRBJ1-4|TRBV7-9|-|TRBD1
CASSPRQGGEKLFF
TGTGCCAGCAGCCCCAGACAGGGAGGAGAAAAACTGTTTTTT
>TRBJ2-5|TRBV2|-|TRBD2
CASRTGLAGEETQYF
TGTGCCAGCAGAACCGGGCTAGCGGGGGAAGAGACCCAGTACTTC
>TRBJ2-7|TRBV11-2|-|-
CASRPRGGLYEQYF
TGTGCCAGCAGACCTAGGGGGGGGCTCTACGAGCAGTACTTC
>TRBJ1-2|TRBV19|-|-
CASSMRGSNYGYTF
TGTGCCAGTAGTATGAGGGGGTCTAACTATGGCTACACCTTC
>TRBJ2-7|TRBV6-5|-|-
CASTTRNRVDEQYF
TGTGCCAGCACCACGAGGAACAGGGTCGATGAGCAGTACTTC
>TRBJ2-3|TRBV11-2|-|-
CASSSASQGTQYF
TGTGCCAGCAGCTCAGCGTCGCAAGGCACGCAGTATTTT
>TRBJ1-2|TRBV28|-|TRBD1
CASSIHTGTEINYGYTF
TGTGCCAGCAGTATTCATACCGGGACAGAAATAAACTATGGCTACACCTTC
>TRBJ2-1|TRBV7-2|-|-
CASRSPGSSSYNEQFF
TGTGCCAGCAGATCTCCAGGGTCGAGCTCCTACAATGAGCAGTTCTTC
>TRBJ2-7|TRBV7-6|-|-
CASSLALYGEQYF
TGTGCCAGCAGCTTAGCGCTGTACGGCGAGCAGTACTTC
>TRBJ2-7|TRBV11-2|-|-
CASSLTGFYEQYF
TGTGCCAGCAGCCTGACAGGTTTCTACGAGCAGTACTTC
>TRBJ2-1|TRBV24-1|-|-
CATSEYRSNEQFF
TGTGCCACCAGTGAGTACAGAAGCAATGAGCAGTTCTTC
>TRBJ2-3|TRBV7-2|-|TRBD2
CASSPRQGLARTDTQYF
TGTGCCAGCAGCCCTAGACAGGGACTAGCGCGCACAGATACGCAGTATTTT
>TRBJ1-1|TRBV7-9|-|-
CASRLDTGSNTEAFF
TGTGCCAGCAGACTAGATACAGGGTCGAACACTGAAGCTTTCTTT
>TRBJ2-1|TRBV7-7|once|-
CASSSGRGGFGNEQFF
TGTGCTAGCAGCTCAGGGCGCGGTGGATTCGGGAATGAGCAGTTCTTC
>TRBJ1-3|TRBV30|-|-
CAWGTKAGNTIYF
TGTGCCTGGGGGACTAAAGCTGGAAACACCATATATTTT
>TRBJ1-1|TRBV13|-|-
CASSLEVRGGGTEAFF
TGTGCCAGCAGCTTAGAGGTGAGGGGAGGTGGCACTGAAGCTTTCTTT
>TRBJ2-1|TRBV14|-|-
CASSLLGAYNEQFF
TGTGCCAGCAGCTTGCTAGGGGCCTACAATGAGCAGTTCTTC
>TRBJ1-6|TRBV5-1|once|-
CASSPRASDSPLHF
TGCGCCAGCAGCCCCAGGGCCAGCGATTCACCCCTCCACTTT
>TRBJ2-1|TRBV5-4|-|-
CASSLVSSNEQFF
TGTGCCAGCAGCTTGGTGTCCTCCAATGAGCAGTTCTTC
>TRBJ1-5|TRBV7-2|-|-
CASSPPGGPNQPQHF
TGTGCCAGCAGCCCCCCGGGGGGCCCTAATCAGCCCCAGCATTTT
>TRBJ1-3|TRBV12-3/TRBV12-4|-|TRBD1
CASSVGTGVYF
TGTGCCAGCAGTGTCGGGACAGGGGTGTATTTT
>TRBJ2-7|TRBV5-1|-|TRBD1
CASGDRPDNEQYF
TGCGCCAGTGGGGACAGGCCGGACAACGAGCAGTACTTC
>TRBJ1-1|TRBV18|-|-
CASSPSLRGINTEAFF
TGTGCCAGCTCACCATCCCTCCGGGGGATCAACACTGAAGCTTTCTTT
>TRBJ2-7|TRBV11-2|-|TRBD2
CASSPQTSGSHEQYF
TGTGCCAGCAGCCCCCAGACTAGCGGGAGCCACGAGCAGTACTTC
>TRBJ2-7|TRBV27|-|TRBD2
CASSLSYGGGYEQYF
TGTGCCAGCAGTTTATCGTACGGGGGGGGCTACGAGCAGTACTTC
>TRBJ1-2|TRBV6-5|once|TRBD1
CASGSPGTGKFGAF
TGTGCCAGCGGGTCCCCCGGGACAGGGAAGTTCGGCGCCTTC
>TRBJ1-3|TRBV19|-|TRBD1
CASSPRTGTGNTIYF
TGTGCCAGTAGTCCACGGACAGGGACTGGAAACACCATATATTTT
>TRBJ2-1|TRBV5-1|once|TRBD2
CASSLEGGGIYNEQFF
TGCGCCAGCAGCTTGGAAGGCGGGGGTATCTACAATGAGCAGTTCTTC
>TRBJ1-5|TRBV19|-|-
CASSIGQAYQPQHF
TGTGCCAGTAGTATAGGTCAGGCGTATCAGCCCCAGCATTTT
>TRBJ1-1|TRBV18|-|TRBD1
CASSPRTGRMNTEAFF
TGTGCCAGCTCACCACGGACAGGGCGCATGAACACTGAAGCTTTCTTT
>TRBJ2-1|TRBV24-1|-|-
CATSAGYNEQFF
TGTGCCACCAGTGCAGGGTACAATGAGCAGTTCTTC
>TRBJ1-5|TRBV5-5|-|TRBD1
CASSSTGADRGQPQHF
TGTGCCAGCAGCTCGACCGGGGCGGACAGGGGACAGCCCCAGCATTTT